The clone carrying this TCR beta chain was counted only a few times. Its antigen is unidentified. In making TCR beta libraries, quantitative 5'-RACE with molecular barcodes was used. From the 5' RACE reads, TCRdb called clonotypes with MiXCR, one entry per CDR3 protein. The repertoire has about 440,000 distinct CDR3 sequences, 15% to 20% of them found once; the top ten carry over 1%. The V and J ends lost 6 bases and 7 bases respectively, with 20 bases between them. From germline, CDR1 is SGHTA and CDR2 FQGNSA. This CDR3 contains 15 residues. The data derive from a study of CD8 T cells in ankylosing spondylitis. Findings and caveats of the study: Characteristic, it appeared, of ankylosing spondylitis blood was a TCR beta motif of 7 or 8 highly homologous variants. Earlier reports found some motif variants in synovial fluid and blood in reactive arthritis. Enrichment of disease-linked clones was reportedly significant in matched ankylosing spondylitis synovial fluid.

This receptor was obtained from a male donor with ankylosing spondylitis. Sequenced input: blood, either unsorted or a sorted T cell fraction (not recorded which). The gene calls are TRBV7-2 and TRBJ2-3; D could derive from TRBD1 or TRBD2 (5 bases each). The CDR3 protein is CASSLSWGIRNTQYF. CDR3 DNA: TGTGCCAGCAGTCTGTCTTGGGGGATTCGGAATACGCAGTATTTT.